This T cell receptor (beta chain) originates from a study of blood T cell repertoires in COVID-19. The V end was cut by 0 bases, the J end by 2 bases, with 12 bases between. This CDR3 comprises 16 residues. Per the germline V gene, CDR1 is SGDLS and CDR2 is YYNGEE. This table comes from immunoSEQ multiplex PCR, and its TCRdb copy is limited to in-frame clones, with some not included. The sample lists some 260,000 clones; roughly 88% were seen once. The clonotype was recovered from a woman between 25 and 40 years old with acute or convalescent COVID-19. Sequenced input: peripheral blood. The chain has TRBV9 and TRBJ2-1, with D uncertain. The CDR3 loop reads CASSVDPVRTYNEQFF. In nucleotides, the CDR3 is TGTGCCAGCAGCGTAGACCCGGTTCGTACCTACAATGAGCAGTTCTTC.